This T cell receptor (beta chain) was recorded in a study of cytomegalovirus exposure and HLA in healthy donors. Use of 60 Vbeta and 13 Jbeta primers characterized the PCR. The protocol was immunoSEQ multiplex PCR, while the TCRdb copy is restricted to in-frame clones and leaves out a portion. The repertoire holds 100,000 or so clones, about 80% seen once, with approximately 2.8% in the top ten. CDR1 is SNHLY, CDR2 FYNNEI, per germline. This CDR3 has 14 amino acids. The V and J ends lost 6 bases and 1 base respectively, with 9 bases between them. The V gene is TRBV2, the J gene TRBJ2-2, with a possible D match to TRBD2 (5 bases). This TCR came from a middle-aged woman in good health and CMV-seronegative. The specimen was PBMCs. CDR3 residues: CASRRALNTGELFF. The CDR3 DNA reads as TGTGCCAGCAGGAGGGCGCTGAACACCGGGGAGCTGTTTTTT. Looking up the rest from reference TRBV2 and TRBJ2-2 gives the full variable domain: EPEVTQTPSHQVTQMGQEVILRCVPISNHLYFYWYRQILGQKVEFLVSFYNNEISEKSEIFDDQFSVERPDGSNFTLKIRSTKLEDSAMYFCASRRALNTGELFFGEGSRLTVL.